A single sample is the source of the 6 T cell receptor beta chains below, sequenced in a study of T cell responses to AZD1222 COVID-19 vaccine (dated by TCRdb to the early 2020s). The receptor library was made with the immunoSEQ multiplex PCR assay. TCRdb took over this immuneACCESS table, retaining in-frame rearrangements with V and J assigned. Such tables are incomplete; in checked studies, under half of the missing clones stem from an unresolved V gene, and the remainder is unexplained. The sample has approximately 100,000 clones on record, roughly nine tenths of them singletons. The ten largest clones add up to approximately 17% of the sample. The sample's time point label, in plain terms: baseline before first vaccination. The sample here was peripheral blood, taken on day 0 of AZD1222 vaccination. These receptors came from an adult in good health.

V is TRBV11-2 and J is TRBJ1-1, with 7 bases identical to TRBD1. The CDR3 sequence is 18 residues long. V was clipped by 4 bases and J by 2 bases; unmatched bases: 16. The germline V gene has CDR1 SGHAT and CDR2 FQNNGV. The CDR3 is CASSSWGDRLEENTEAFF. CDR3 sequence (DNA): TGTGCCAGCAGCTCCTGGGGGGACAGATTGGAGGAAAACACTGAAGCTTTCTTT. Combining the CDR3 with reference TRBV11-2 and TRBJ1-1 gives the whole variable domain EAGVAQSPRYKIIEKRQSVAFWCNPISGHATLYWYQQILGQGPKLLIQFQNNGVVDDSQLPKDRFSAERLKGVDSTLKIQPAKLEDSAVYLCASSSWGDRLEENTEAFFGQGTRLTVV.

This rearrangement joins TRBV11-3 to TRBJ2-3; no definite D call. V was trimmed by 1 base and J by 7 bases, leaving 12 bases between them. The CDR3 is 14 amino acids. Germline V gives CDR1 SGHNT, CDR2 YENEEA. The CDR3 protein is CASSLGSVANTQYF. CDR3 nucleotide sequence: TGTGCCAGCAGCTTAGGTTCGGTGGCAAATACGCAGTATTTT. Full variable domain (outside the CDR3, taken from reference TRBV11-3 and TRBJ2-3): EAGVVQSPRYKIIEKKQPVAFWCNPISGHNTLYWYLQNLGQGPELLIRYENEEAVDDSQLPKDRFSAERLKGVDSTLKIQPAELGDSAVYLCASSLGSVANTQYFGPGTRLTVL.

The J gene is TRBJ2-7, the V gene TRBV20-1; 8 bases agree with TRBD2. The CDR3 extends over 15 amino acids. Germline CDR1 is DFQATT and CDR2 is SNEGSKA (reference sequence). Trimming cost V 3 bases and J 3 bases; bases outside gene matches: 10. The CDR3 coding sequence is TGCAGTGCTAGTGTTCCGGGACTAGGGCTCTACGAGCAGTACTTC. Residues: CSASVPGLGLYEQYF.

V gene TRBV5-1 combines with J gene TRBJ1-1, with a tentative D call TRBD1 (5 bases). The CDR3 consists of 15 residues. CDR1 is SGHRS and CDR2 is YFSETQ in the germline V gene. V gave up 0 bases and J gave up 0 bases, with 9 bases separating them. The CDR3 reads CASSLDDSLNTEAFF. The CDR3 DNA reads as TGCGCCAGCAGCTTGGATGACAGCCTGAACACTGAAGCTTTCTTT.

This clone was detected once. The J gene is TRBJ1-4, the V gene TRBV30; D is unresolved. This CDR3 has 14 amino acids. The V gene's germline CDR1 is GTSNPN and CDR2 SVGIG (reference sequence). The V end was cut by 5 bases, the J end by 8 bases, with 18 bases between. The CDR3 region has the DNA TGTGCCTGGGCTAGTCCCGACACAATGGAAAAACTGTTTTTT. Encoded protein: CAWASPDTMEKLFF.

This rearrangement joins TRBV19 to TRBJ2-1, with D perhaps matching TRBD1 (5 bases). CDR3 length: 15 amino acids. Germline V lookup: CDR1 LNHDA, CDR2 SQIVND (reference sequence). V lost 0 bases and J 5 bases, leaving 11 bases between the germline ends. The chain's CDR3 is CASSIDEQADNEQFF. CDR3 DNA sequence: TGTGCCAGTAGTATAGATGAACAGGCGGACAATGAGCAGTTCTTC.